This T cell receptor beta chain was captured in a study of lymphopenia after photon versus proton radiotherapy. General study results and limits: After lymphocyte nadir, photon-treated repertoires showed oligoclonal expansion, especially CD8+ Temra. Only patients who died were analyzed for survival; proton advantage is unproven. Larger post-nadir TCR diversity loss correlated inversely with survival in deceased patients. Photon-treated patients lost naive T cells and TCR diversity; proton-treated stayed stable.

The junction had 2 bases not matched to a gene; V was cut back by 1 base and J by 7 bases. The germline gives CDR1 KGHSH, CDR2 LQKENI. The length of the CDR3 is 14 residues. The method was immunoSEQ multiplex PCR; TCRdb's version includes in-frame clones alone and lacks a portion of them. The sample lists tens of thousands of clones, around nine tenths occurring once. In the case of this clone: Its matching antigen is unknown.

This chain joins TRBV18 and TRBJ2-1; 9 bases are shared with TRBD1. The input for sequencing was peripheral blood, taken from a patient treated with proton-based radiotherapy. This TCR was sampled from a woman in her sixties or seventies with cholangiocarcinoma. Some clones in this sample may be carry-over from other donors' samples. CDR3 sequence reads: CASSPQTGGNEQFF. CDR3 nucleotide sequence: TGTGCCAGCTCACCACAGACAGGGGGTAATGAGCAGTTCTTC.